A selection of T cell receptor beta chains follows, all from one sample in a study of shared clonotypes between healthy human individuals. Only in-frame clones appear in the TCRdb table, and some are missing; sequencing was by immunoSEQ multiplex PCR. The sample contains about 820,000 clones, 90% to 95% of which appear only once. The sample taken for sequencing was naive CD8+ T cells sorted from blood. Receptors originate from a man aged 30-40 years in good health. Each CDR3 is given with its conserved first and last residue. Each record gives: J gene, D gene, V gene, clone size, CDR3 DNA, CDR3 protein. The D gene is left open where the match is weak. Part of the rows lack a size; the others show once, few, many or a class for expanded clones.

TRBJ2-4	.	TRBV4-3	.	TGCGCCAGCAGCCAAGATGCGCCGGCCAAAAACATTCAGTACTTC	CASSQDAPAKNIQYF
TRBJ2-7	.	TRBV27	once	TGTGCCAGCAGTTTATTGGGGACAGCGGAGGGCTCTTACGAGCAGTACTTC	CASSLLGTAEGSYEQYF
TRBJ2-7	TRBD2	TRBV7-8	once	TGTGCCAGCAGCTTAGAAGCGGGAGGATTGGGTGAGCAGTACTTC	CASSLEAGGLGEQYF
TRBJ2-7	TRBD2	TRBV9	.	TGTGCCAGCAGCGTAGGGGCGGGAGGTTCCTACGAGCAGTACTTC	CASSVGAGGSYEQYF
TRBJ2-1	TRBD2	TRBV9	.	TGTGCCAGCAGCGTAGTAAGCGGGACCTACAATGAGCAGTTCTTC	CASSVVSGTYNEQFF
TRBJ2-1	TRBD2	TRBV14	.	TGTGCCAGCAGCTACGGGACTAGCGGGAGGCTATTCTGGAATGAGCAGTTCTTC	CASSYGTSGRLFWNEQFF
TRBJ2-7	TRBD1	TRBV27	.	TGTGCCAGCAGTTTGGAGGTTCCGGGACAGGGGCCCTACGAGCAGTACTTC	CASSLEVPGQGPYEQYF
TRBJ2-3	.	TRBV10-1	.	TGCGCCAGCAGTGAGTCGTGGGGGGGCCCCACAGATACGCAGTATTTT	CASSESWGGPTDTQYF
TRBJ2-7	TRBD2	TRBV4-1	.	TGCGCCAGCAGCCAACAACCCCTAGCGGGATTGGACGAGCAGTACTTC	CASSQQPLAGLDEQYF
TRBJ1-1	.	TRBV4-3	.	TGCGCCAGCAGCCAAGGAGTAGGGAATGTTGCTGAAGCTTTCTTT	CASSQGVGNVAEAFF
TRBJ1-1	.	TRBV11-2	.	TGTGCCAGCAGCTCCTTCGGCGGGGAACGATTACTCATGAACACTGAAGCTTTCTTT	CASSSFGGERLLMNTEAFF
TRBJ2-1	TRBD2	TRBV28	once	TGTGCCAGCAGTTTCCCACCCGGGACTAGCGTACACAATGAGCAGTTCTTC	CASSFPPGTSVHNEQFF
TRBJ1-5	.	TRBV30	.	TGTGCCTGGAGTACACAGCTTAATCAGCCCCAGCATTTT	CAWSTQLNQPQHF
TRBJ2-5	.	TRBV9	once	TGTGCCAGCAGCGTATGGGGCGAAGAGACCCAGTACTTC	CASSVWGEETQYF
TRBJ2-1	TRBD2	TRBV29-1	.	TGCAGCGCATATGGCGGGAGGGTGTACAATGAGCAGTTCTTC	CSAYGGRVYNEQFF
TRBJ2-5	.	TRBV29-1	.	TGCAGCGTTGAATTTCGGTCCCCAGAGACCCAGTACTTC	CSVEFRSPETQYF
TRBJ2-7	.	TRBV6-5	.	TGTGCCAGCAGTTACTCTTCCGTCAGTGGCTTCTACGAGCAGTACTTC	CASSYSSVSGFYEQYF